This T cell receptor (beta chain) was retrieved from a study of hypomethylating agent response in myelodysplastic syndrome. Study-level background: Of the myelodysplastic syndrome patients, 9 were male, 2 female. A diploid cytogenetic profile was most common; mean age roughly 72 +/- 6.3 years.

Survey resolution used two replicates of approximately 200 ng, totaling approximately 400 ng DNA. The protocol was immunoSEQ multiplex PCR, while the TCRdb copy is restricted to in-frame clones and leaves out a portion. This sample has approximately 2,200 clones, with 70% to 90% found just once. The sample holds a few counts of this clone. Material: bone marrow, obtained before or after starting hypomethylating agent treatment for myelodysplastic syndrome (not recorded which). This receptor was taken from a human donor with myelodysplastic syndrome.

CDR3 in amino acids: CASSRWGEGNTEAFF. CDR3 bases: TGTGCCAGCAGCCGGTGGGGGGAGGGGAACACTGAAGCTTTCTTT. This chain links TRBV6-6 with TRBJ1-1, with D possibly TRBD1 on 5 matching bases. CDR1 and CDR2 from the germline V gene are MNHNY and SVGAGI (reference sequence). Trimming took off 6 bases at V and 1 base at J, with 15 bases between the two ends. This CDR3 is built from 15 residues.